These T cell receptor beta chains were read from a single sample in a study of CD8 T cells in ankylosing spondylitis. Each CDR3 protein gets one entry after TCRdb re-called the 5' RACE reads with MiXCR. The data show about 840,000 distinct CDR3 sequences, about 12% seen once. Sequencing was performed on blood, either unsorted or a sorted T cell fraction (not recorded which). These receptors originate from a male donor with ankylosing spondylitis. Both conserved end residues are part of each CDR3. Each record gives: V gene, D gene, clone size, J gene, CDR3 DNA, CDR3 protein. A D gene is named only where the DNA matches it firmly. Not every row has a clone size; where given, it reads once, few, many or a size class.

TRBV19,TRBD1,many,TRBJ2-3,TGTGCCAGTAACGGACAGGGGCTCCCGGTTGTGGATACGCAGTATTTT,CASNGQGLPVVDTQYF
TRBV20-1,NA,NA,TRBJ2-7,TGCAGTGCATTAGGCTTCTTACGTGAGGAGCAGTACTTC,CSALGFLREEQYF
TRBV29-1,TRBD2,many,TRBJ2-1,TGCAGCGTTGTATCCCGTAGCGGGAGGGCCCACAATGAGCAGTTCTTC,CSVVSRSGRAHNEQFF
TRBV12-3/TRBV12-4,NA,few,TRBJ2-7,TGTGCCAGCAGTTCCACCAGCAAGTACGAGCAGTACTTC,CASSSTSKYEQYF
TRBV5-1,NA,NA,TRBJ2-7,TGCGCCAGCAGCCGGCAGCCTAGCGAGATTGAGCAGTACTTC,CASSRQPSEIEQYF
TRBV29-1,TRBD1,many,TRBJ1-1,TGCAGCGTTACCAGGGGGCTACGGAACACTGAAGCTTTCTTT,CSVTRGLRNTEAFF
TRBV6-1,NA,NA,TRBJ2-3,TGTGCCAGCACCCAGCGGAGTGGAGGCACAGATACGCAGTATTTT,CASTQRSGGTDTQYF
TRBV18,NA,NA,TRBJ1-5,TGTGCCAGCTCACCAGATGATCAGCCCCAGCATTTT,CASSPDDQPQHF
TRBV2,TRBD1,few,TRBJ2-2,TGTGCCAGCAGGCCCCTTGGACAGGGGGAGGGATCCGTCCTGAACGGGGAGCTGTTTTTT,CASRPLGQGEGSVLNGELFF
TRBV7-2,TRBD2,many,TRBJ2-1,TGTGCCAGCAGCTTAATACTAGCGGTCAATGAGCAGTTCTTC,CASSLILAVNEQFF
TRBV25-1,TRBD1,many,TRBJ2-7,TGTGCCAGCAGTGATAAGCCGACAGGGTATCTCCTGCACGAGCAGTACTTC,CASSDKPTGYLLHEQYF
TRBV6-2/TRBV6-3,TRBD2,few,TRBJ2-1,TGTGCCAGCAGTTACCTCGGACTAGCGGTACGGAATGAGCAGTTCTTC,CASSYLGLAVRNEQFF
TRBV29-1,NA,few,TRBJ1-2,TGCAGCGTTGTCACAGGTTCTGGGGGCTACACCTTC,CSVVTGSGGYTF
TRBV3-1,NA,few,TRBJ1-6,TGTGCCAGCAGCCAAGAAGGGCCCCTCCACTTT,CASSQEGPLHF
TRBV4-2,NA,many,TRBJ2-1,TGTGCCAGCAGCCCCCGACTAGATGAGCAGTTCTTC,CASSPRLDEQFF
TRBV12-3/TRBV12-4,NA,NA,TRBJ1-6,TGTGCCAGCAGCAGCGTAACAGTGAATTCACCCCTCCACTTT,CASSSVTVNSPLHF
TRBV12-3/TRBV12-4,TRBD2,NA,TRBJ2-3,TGTGCCAGCACCAGGGGACTAGCGGGGGCCGATACGCAGTATTTT,CASTRGLAGADTQYF
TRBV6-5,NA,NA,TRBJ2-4,TGTGCCAGCAGTTACTCGAAAAGAATAGCCAAAAACATTCAGTACTTC,CASSYSKRIAKNIQYF
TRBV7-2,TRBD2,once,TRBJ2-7,TGTACCAGCAGCCTAACTAGCGGGAGCTCCTACGAGCAGTACTTC,CTSSLTSGSSYEQYF
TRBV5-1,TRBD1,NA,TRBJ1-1,TGCGCCAGCAGCTTGGGTGGACAGGGGGCAGGAACTGAAGCTTTCTTT,CASSLGGQGAGTEAFF